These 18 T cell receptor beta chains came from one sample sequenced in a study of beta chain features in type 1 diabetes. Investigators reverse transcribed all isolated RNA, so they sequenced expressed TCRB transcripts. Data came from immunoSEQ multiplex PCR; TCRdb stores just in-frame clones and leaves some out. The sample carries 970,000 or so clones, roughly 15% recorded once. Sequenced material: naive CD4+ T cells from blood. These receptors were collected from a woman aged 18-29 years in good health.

CDR3 in amino acids: CASSQSSKRGGVQPQHF. CDR3 DNA: TGCGCCAGCAGTCAATCTTCGAAACGCGGGGGGGTACAGCCCCAGCATTTT. The rearrangement uses TRBV23-1 and TRBJ1-5; D possibly corresponds to TRBD1 (5 bases). TRBV23-1 falls under the ORF class, with uncertain function. CDR3 length: 17 amino acids. V gave up 0 bases and J gave up 7 bases, with 19 bases separating them.

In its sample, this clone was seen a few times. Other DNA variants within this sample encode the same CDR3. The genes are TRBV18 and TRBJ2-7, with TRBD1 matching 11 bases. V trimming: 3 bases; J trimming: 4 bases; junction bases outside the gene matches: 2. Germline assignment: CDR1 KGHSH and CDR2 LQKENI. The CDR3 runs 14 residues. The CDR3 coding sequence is TGTGCCAGCTCACCCGGGACAGGGGGGTACGAGCAGTACTTC. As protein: CASSPGTGGYEQYF.

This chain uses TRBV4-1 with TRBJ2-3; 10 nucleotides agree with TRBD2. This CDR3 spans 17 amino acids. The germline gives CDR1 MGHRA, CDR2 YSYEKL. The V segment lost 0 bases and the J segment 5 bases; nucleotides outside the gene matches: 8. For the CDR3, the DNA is TGCGCCAGCAGCCAAGATCGAGGAGCGGGAGGGCGAGATACGCAGTATTTT. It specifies CASSQDRGAGGRDTQYF.

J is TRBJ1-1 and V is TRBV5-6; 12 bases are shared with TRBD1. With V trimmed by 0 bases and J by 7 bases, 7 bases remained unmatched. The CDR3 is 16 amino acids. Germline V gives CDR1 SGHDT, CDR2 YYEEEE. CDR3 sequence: CASSLAGDRGLFEAFF. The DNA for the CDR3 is TGTGCCAGCAGCTTGGCCGGGGACAGGGGGCTTTTTGAAGCTTTCTTT.

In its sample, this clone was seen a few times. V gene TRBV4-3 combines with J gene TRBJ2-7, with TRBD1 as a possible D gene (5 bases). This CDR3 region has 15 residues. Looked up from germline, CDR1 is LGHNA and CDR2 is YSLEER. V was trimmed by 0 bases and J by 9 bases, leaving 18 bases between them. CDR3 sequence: CASSQDLGPYVVQYF. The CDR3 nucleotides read TGCGCCAGCAGCCAAGATCTGGGGCCCTACGTCGTGCAGTACTTC.

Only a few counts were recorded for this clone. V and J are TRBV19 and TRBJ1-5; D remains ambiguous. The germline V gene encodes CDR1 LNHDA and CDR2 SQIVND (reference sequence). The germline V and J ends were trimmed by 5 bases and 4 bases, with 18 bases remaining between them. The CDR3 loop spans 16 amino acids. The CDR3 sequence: CASSHSLVLYNQPQHF. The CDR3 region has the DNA TGTGCCAGTAGTCACAGCTTAGTCCTCTATAATCAGCCCCAGCATTTT.

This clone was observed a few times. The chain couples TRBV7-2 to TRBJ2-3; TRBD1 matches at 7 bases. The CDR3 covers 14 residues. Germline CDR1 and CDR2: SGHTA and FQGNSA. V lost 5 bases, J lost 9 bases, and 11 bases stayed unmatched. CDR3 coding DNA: TGTGCCAGCAGCCTAAGACGGACAGGACCGACGCAGTATTTT. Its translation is CASSLRRTGPTQYF.

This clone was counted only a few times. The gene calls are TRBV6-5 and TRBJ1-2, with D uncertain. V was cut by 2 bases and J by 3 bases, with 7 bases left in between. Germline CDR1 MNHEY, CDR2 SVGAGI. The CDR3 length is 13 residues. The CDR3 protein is CASSYDTYYGYTF. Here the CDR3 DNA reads TGTGCCAGCAGTTACGACACTTACTATGGCTACACCTTC.

The CDR3 loop reads CASRERTGDHEQYF. In DNA, the CDR3 is TGCGCCAGCAGGGAGAGGACAGGGGACCACGAGCAGTACTTC. The chain employs TRBV10-2 and TRBJ2-7, with 9 bases lining up with TRBD1. CDR3 length: 14 amino acids. Germline values: CDR1 WSHSY, CDR2 SAAADI. The V and J ends lost 6 bases and 5 bases, in that order; junction bases with no gene match: 8.

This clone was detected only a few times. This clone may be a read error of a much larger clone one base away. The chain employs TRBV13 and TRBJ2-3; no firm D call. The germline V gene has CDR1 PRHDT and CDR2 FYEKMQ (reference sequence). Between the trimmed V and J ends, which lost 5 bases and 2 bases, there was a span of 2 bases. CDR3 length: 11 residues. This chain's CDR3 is CASSATDTQYF. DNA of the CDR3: TGTGCCAGCAGCGCCACAGATACGCAGTATTTT.

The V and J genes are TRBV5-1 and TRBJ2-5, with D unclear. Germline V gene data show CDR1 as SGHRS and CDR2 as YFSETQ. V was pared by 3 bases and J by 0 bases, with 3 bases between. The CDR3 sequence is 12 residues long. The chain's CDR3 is CASSSYQETQYF. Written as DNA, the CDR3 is TGCGCCAGCAGCTCTTACCAAGAGACCCAGTACTTC.

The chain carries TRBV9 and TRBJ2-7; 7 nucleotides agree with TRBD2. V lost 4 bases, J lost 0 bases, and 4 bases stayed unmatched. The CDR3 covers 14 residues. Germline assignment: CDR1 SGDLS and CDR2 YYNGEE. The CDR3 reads CASSISGFSYEQYF. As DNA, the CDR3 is TGTGCCAGCAGCATTAGCGGGTTCTCCTACGAGCAGTACTTC. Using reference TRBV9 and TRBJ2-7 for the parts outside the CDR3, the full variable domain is DSGVTQTPKHLITATGQRVTLRCSPRSGDLSVYWYQQSLDQGLQFLIQYYNGEERAKGNILERFSAQQFPDLHSELNLSSLELGDSALYFCASSISGFSYEQYFGPGTRLTVT.

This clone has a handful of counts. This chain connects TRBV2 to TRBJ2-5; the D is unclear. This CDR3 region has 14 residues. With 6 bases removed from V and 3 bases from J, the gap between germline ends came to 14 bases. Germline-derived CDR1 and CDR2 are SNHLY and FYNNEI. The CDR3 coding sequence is TGTGCCAGCAGCTACGATGAGGCCGAAGAGACCCAGTACTTC. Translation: CASSYDEAEETQYF.

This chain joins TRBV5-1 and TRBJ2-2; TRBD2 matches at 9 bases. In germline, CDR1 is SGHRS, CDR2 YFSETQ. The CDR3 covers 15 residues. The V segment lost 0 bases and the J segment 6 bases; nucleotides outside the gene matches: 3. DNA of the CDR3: TGCGCCAGCAGCTTGGAACTAGCGGGCTCCGGGGAGCTGTTTTTT. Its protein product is CASSLELAGSGELFF.

CDR3: CASLGSKTSTDTQYF. The CDR3 DNA reads as TGTGCCAGCCTCGGTAGTAAGACTAGCACAGATACGCAGTATTTT. The chain couples TRBV28 to TRBJ2-3; D call uncertain. Trimming cost V 8 bases and J 0 bases, with 15 bases left between them. Germline lookup yields CDR1 MDHEN and CDR2 SYDVKM. The CDR3 runs 15 residues.

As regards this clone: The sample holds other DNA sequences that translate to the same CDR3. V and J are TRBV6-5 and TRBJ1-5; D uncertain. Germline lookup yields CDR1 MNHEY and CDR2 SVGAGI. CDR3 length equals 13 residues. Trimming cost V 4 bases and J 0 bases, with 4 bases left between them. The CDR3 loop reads CASSSRSNQPQHF. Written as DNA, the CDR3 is TGTGCCAGCAGTTCTCGTAGCAATCAGCCCCAGCATTTT.

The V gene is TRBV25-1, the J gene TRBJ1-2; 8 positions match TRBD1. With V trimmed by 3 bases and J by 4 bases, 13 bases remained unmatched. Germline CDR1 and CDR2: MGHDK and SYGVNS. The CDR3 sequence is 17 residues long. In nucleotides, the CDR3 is TGTGCCAGCAGTGATTGGGGAGGGACAGGTGGTCCCTATGGCTACACCTTC. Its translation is CASSDWGGTGGPYGYTF.

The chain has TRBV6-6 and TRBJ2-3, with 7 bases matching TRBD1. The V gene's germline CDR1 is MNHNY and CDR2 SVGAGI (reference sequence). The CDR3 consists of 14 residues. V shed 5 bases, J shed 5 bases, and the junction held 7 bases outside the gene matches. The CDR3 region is CASSPQGHEDTQYF. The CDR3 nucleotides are TGTGCCAGCAGTCCACAGGGGCATGAAGATACGCAGTATTTT.